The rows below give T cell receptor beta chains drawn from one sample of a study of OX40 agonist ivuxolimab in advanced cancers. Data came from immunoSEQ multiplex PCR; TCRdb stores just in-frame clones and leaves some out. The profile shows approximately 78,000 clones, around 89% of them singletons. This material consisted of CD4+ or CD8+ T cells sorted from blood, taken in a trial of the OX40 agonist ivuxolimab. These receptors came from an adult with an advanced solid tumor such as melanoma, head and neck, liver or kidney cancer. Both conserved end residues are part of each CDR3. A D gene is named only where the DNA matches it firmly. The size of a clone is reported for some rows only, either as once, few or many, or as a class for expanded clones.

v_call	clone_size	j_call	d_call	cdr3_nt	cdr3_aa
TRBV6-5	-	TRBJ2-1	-	TGTGCCAGCAGTCCAGGGAGCTCCTACAATGAGCAGTTCTTC	CASSPGSSYNEQFF
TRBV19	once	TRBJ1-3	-	TGTGCCAGTATCGGAAACACCATATATTTT	CASIGNTIYF
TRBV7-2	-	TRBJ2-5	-	TGTGCCAGCAGCTGGGGGAGTTATCAAGAGACCCAGTACTTC	CASSWGSYQETQYF
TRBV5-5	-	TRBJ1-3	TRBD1	TGTGCCAGCAGCTTGGATCCAGGGGGACGCGGAAACACCATATATTTT	CASSLDPGGRGNTIYF
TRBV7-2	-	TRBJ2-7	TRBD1	TGTGCCAGCAGCGTCGCCGGGACAGATGGCTACGAGCAGTACTTC	CASSVAGTDGYEQYF
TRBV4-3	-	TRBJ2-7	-	TGCGCCAGCAGCCAAGACCGAAAGACCTACGAGCAGTACTTC	CASSQDRKTYEQYF
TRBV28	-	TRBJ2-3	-	TGTGCCAGCGGGGGTTCCACAGATACGCAGTATTTT	CASGGSTDTQYF
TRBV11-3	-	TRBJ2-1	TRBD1	TGTGCCAGCAGCTTAGCCCACAGGGGTGCTTACAATGAGCAGTTCTTC	CASSLAHRGAYNEQFF
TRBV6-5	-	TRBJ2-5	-	TGTGCCAGCAGCCGAGTAGGGACCCAGTACTTC	CASSRVGTQYF
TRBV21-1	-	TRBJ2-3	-	TGTGCCAGCATTGGGACTAGCGGGTCGACAGATACGCAGTATTTT	CASIGTSGSTDTQYF
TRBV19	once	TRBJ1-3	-	TGTGCCAGTAGACCCGTTGAACGAAACACCATATATTTT	CASRPVERNTIYF
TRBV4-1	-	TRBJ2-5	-	TGCGCCAGCAGCCAAGTGCCCCAGTGGGAGAGTGAGACCCAGTACTTC	CASSQVPQWESETQYF
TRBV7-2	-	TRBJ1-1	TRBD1	TGTGCCAGCAGCTCGCGACAGGGGGTGGTCACTGAAGCTTTCTTT	CASSSRQGVVTEAFF
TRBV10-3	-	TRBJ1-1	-	TGTGCCATCAGGGACACAGGGTTCACTGAAGCTTTCTTT	CAIRDTGFTEAFF
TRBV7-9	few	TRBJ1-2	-	TGTGCCAGCAGCTTAGAAGGGACCGGGGGCTACACCTTC	CASSLEGTGGYTF
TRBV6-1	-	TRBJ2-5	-	TGTGCCAGCAGTGCGAGATTCTACGAGACCCAGTACTTC	CASSARFYETQYF
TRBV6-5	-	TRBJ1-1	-	TGTGCCAGCAGTTACAACGAATATAGTGAAGCTTTCTTT	CASSYNEYSEAFF
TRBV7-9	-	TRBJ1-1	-	TGTGCCAGCAGCCCGGACAGTCTGATGAACACTGAAGCTTTCTTT	CASSPDSLMNTEAFF
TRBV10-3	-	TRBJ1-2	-	TGTGCCATCAGAGCGGACCGTATCCCGGGCTACACCTTC	CAIRADRIPGYTF
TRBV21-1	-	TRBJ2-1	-	TGTGCCAGCACTTCCGGACATTCCAGTGAGCAGTTCTTC	CASTSGHSSEQFF
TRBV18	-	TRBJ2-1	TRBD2	TGTGCCAGCTCACCGCCGGGACTAGCTTCCGCCAATGAGCAGTTCTTC	CASSPPGLASANEQFF
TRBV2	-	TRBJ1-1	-	TGTGCCAGCGAAAGGACGGAGAACACTGAAGCTTTCTTT	CASERTENTEAFF
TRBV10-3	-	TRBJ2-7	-	TGTGCCATCAGTGCGGGGCAGGGTGCTACCTACGAGCAGTACTTC	CAISAGQGATYEQYF
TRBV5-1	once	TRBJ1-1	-	TGCGCCAGCAGACCAATAGAAAAAACAGGGCAATCTGAAGCTTTCTTT	CASRPIEKTGQSEAFF
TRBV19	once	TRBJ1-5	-	TGTGCCAGTAGTGAACAGGGAAACAATCAGCCCCAGCATTTT	CASSEQGNNQPQHF
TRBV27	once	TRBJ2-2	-	TGTGCCAGCAGTTTTTCCGGGCTAACCATGAACACCGGGGAGCTGTTTTTT	CASSFSGLTMNTGELFF
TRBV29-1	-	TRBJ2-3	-	TGCAGCGTTGAGGAGGCCCTCGGCACAGATACGCAGTATTTT	CSVEEALGTDTQYF
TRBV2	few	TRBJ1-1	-	TGTGCCAGCAGTTGGGACACTGAAGCTTTCTTT	CASSWDTEAFF